One and the same sample provided the 19 T cell receptor beta chains below, sequenced in a study of shared clonotypes between healthy human individuals. Data came from immunoSEQ multiplex PCR; TCRdb stores just in-frame clones and leaves some out. The sample has around 1 million clones; 60% to 85% are singletons. Sequencing was done on a sample of memory CD4+ T cells sorted from blood. Subset noted: CD45RA-negative fraction. The receptors were gathered from a man between 18 and 29 years old in good health.

This clone was found many times. The chain is built from TRBV5-1 and TRBJ2-1, with D possibly TRBD2 on 6 matching bases. The V end lost 4 bases, the J end lost 7 bases, and 15 bases lay between the germline ends. CDR1 and CDR2 (germline): SGHRS, YFSETQ. The CDR3 totals 14 residues. CDR3 protein: CASSTRGSGNEQFF. CDR3 sequence (DNA): TGCGCCAGCAGCACCCGGGGGTCGGGTAATGAGCAGTTCTTC.

The V gene is TRBV5-4, the J gene TRBJ2-1; 8 bases are a match to TRBD2. The germline V gene encodes CDR1 SGHNT and CDR2 YYREEE (reference sequence). This CDR3 region has 16 residues. After removal of 0 bases from V and 5 bases from J, the junction contained 7 bases not matched to a gene. CDR3 sequence (DNA): TGTGCCAGCAGCTTGGACGGGACTAGAGCCCACAATGAGCAGTTCTTC. Translation gives CASSLDGTRAHNEQFF.

The CDR3 reads CASSSSSSSTDTQYF. CDR3 nucleotide sequence: TGCGCCAGCAGCAGCTCAAGCTCTAGCACAGATACGCAGTATTTT. This chain joins TRBV5-1 and TRBJ2-3; D not certain. V was trimmed by 4 bases and J by 0 bases, leaving 12 bases between them. Germline V gene data show CDR1 as SGHRS and CDR2 as YFSETQ. The CDR3 loop spans 15 amino acids.

A word on this clone: A read error is possible here, since a much larger clone lies one base away. Other DNA sequences of this sample code for an identical CDR3. In DNA, the CDR3 is TGTGCCAGCTCACAGGGACAGGACTATGGCTACACCTTC. Translation gives CASSQGQDYGYTF. J is TRBJ1-2 and V is TRBV18; the match to TRBD1 covers 8 bases. Germline V CDR1 and CDR2: KGHSH, LQKENI. CDR3 size: 13 residues. Unmatched junction bases numbered 1, after V lost 4 bases and J lost 3 bases.

The chain carries TRBV5-1 and TRBJ2-1; D might be TRBD2 (6 bases). V dropped 0 bases and J dropped 3 bases, with 13 bases sitting between them. Germline assignment: CDR1 SGHRS and CDR2 YFSETQ. The CDR3 extends over 16 amino acids. The CDR3 DNA is TGCGCCAGCAGCTTGGCGGCTAGCGTGGGCTACAATGAGCAGTTCTTC. Its protein product is CASSLAASVGYNEQFF.

This clone was counted a few times. The chain recombines TRBV19 with TRBJ2-7; D might be TRBD1 or TRBD2, each matching 5 bases. V shed 6 bases and J shed 6 bases, with 18 bases lying between them. Germline V CDR1 and CDR2: LNHDA, SQIVND (reference sequence). The length of the CDR3 is 14 residues. The CDR3 sequence: CASSVTGAPGEQYF. CDR3 DNA: TGTGCCAGTAGCGTTACCGGGGCCCCCGGCGAGCAGTACTTC.

The chain recombines TRBV2 with TRBJ2-1; D might be TRBD1 (6 bases). The germline V gene encodes CDR1 SNHLY and CDR2 FYNNEI. Trimming cost V 5 bases and J 5 bases, with 16 bases left between them. CDR3 length: 15 residues. CDR3 coding DNA: TGTGCCAGCAGTCCCGGGACATCTAAGAACAATGAGCAGTTCTTC. Translating it yields CASSPGTSKNNEQFF.

The chain joins TRBV6-1 to TRBJ2-3, with D perhaps matching TRBD1 (5 bases). Germline CDR1 reads MNHNS; CDR2 reads SASEGT. The CDR3 has 16 amino acids. V was cut by 4 bases and J by 2 bases, with 16 bases left in between. DNA of the CDR3: TGTGCCAGCAGTGGGGGCAGCAGCCCTTCCACAGATACGCAGTATTTT. It specifies CASSGGSSPSTDTQYF.

The V gene is TRBV11-2, the J gene TRBJ2-1, with a possible D match to TRBD2 (7 bases). The CDR3 is 15 residues long. Trimming cost V 6 bases and J 8 bases, with 20 bases left between them. The germline CDR1 and CDR2 sequences are SGHAT and FQNNGV. The CDR3 sequence: CASSPHGGQVDEQFF. CDR3 sequence (DNA): TGTGCCAGCAGTCCGCACGGGGGGCAAGTGGATGAGCAGTTCTTC.

This sequence joins TRBV27 and TRBJ1-2, with D perhaps matching TRBD1 (5 bases). V was cut by 4 bases and J by 6 bases, with 21 bases left in between. Germline lookup yields CDR1 MNHEY and CDR2 SMNVEV (reference sequence). The CDR3 is made up of 16 amino acids. The CDR3: CASSSDWTGRGDGYTF. The DNA of the CDR3 is TGTGCCAGCAGTTCTGACTGGACGGGACGAGGTGATGGCTACACCTTC.

The gene calls are TRBV7-9 and TRBJ2-2; D not resolved. The germline V gene has CDR1 SEHNR and CDR2 FQNEAQ (reference sequence). This CDR3 has 14 amino acids. V lost 5 bases and J lost 5, with 12 bases in between. CDR3 sequence: CASSGGSGTGELFF. In DNA form, the CDR3 reads TGTGCCAGCAGCGGTGGCTCCGGGACCGGGGAGCTGTTTTTT. The full variable domain, rest sourced from reference TRBV7-9 and TRBJ2-2, is DTGVSQNPRHKITKRGQNVTFRCDPISEHNRLYWYRQTLGQGPEFLTYFQNEAQLEKSRLLSDRFSAERPKGSFSTLEIQRTEQGDSAMYLCASSGGSGTGELFFGEGSRLTVL.

The gene calls are TRBV5-1 and TRBJ2-2; D gene ambiguous. The length of the CDR3 is 14 residues. Germline values: CDR1 SGHRS, CDR2 YFSETQ. V was clipped by 0 bases and J by 2 bases, with 5 bases between them. DNA of the CDR3: TGCGCCAGCAGCTTGGGTATTAACACCGGGGAGCTGTTTTTT. Translated, it gives CASSLGINTGELFF. Together with reference TRBV5-1 and TRBJ2-2, the CDR3 gives the full variable domain: KAGVTQTPRYLIKTRGQQVTLSCSPISGHRSVSWYQQTPGQGLQFLFEYFSETQRNKGNFPGRFSGRQFSNSRSEMNVSTLELGDSALYLCASSLGINTGELFFGEGSRLTVL.

The CDR3 DNA sequence: TGTGCCAGCAGGGGAGGGACAGGGGGCGGTGTTGGCTACACCTTC. Translating it yields CASRGGTGGGVGYTF. The chain carries TRBV28 and TRBJ1-2; 12 bases are shared with TRBD1. This CDR3 spans 15 amino acids. V trimming: 6 bases; J trimming: 7 bases; junction bases outside the gene matches: 9. Per the germline V gene, CDR1 is MDHEN and CDR2 is SYDVKM.

The chain couples TRBV5-3 to TRBJ1-4; TRBD1 matches at 9 bases. TRBV5-3 is designated an ORF whose function remains uncertain. The CDR3 runs to 14 residues. Losses at the gene ends were 4 bases for V and 7 bases for J; bases not matched to a gene: 5. The CDR3 nucleotides are TGTGCCAGAAGCATCCGGGACAGGGTTGAAAAACTGTTTTTT. This translates into CARSIRDRVEKLFF.

The genes are TRBV7-9 and TRBJ1-5; 10 nucleotides line up with TRBD1. The germline gives CDR1 SEHNR, CDR2 FQNEAQ (reference sequence). V lost 5 bases and J lost 0; bases outside the gene matches: 7. The CDR3 spans 17 residues. This CDR3 reads CASSLGQGMNSNQPQHF. The CDR3 DNA reads as TGTGCCAGCAGCCTGGGACAGGGGATGAATAGCAATCAGCCCCAGCATTTT. Full variable domain (outside the CDR3, taken from reference TRBV7-9 and TRBJ1-5): DTGVSQNPRHKITKRGQNVTFRCDPISEHNRLYWYRQTLGQGPEFLTYFQNEAQLEKSRLLSDRFSAERPKGSFSTLEIQRTEQGDSAMYLCASSLGQGMNSNQPQHFGDGTRLSIL.

This chain links TRBV5-4 with TRBJ2-5; D not resolved. CDR1 is SGHNT, CDR2 YYREEE, per germline (reference sequence). Trimming pared 1 base from V and 3 bases from J, leaving 10 bases between. CDR3 size: 14 residues. The CDR3 loop reads CASSLFGSKETQYF. The CDR3 DNA reads TGTGCCAGCAGCTTGTTTGGATCAAAAGAGACCCAGTACTTC.

The rearrangement links TRBV10-3 to TRBJ1-1; 8 nucleotides align to TRBD1. The trim removed 2 bases at V and 4 bases at J, leaving 3 bases unmatched. The V gene's germline CDR1 is ENHRY and CDR2 SYGVKD. The CDR3 extends over 14 amino acids. This chain's CDR3 is CAISETGGATEAFF. The DNA of the CDR3 is TGTGCCATCAGTGAGACAGGGGGGGCCACTGAAGCTTTCTTT.

Comments on this clone: This specimen includes other DNA sequences encoding the same CDR3. The chain employs TRBV5-6 and TRBJ2-3; tentatively, D is TRBD2 (6 bases). The CDR3 totals 13 residues. Trimming removed 1 base from V and 6 bases from J, with 9 bases in between. Germline lookup yields CDR1 SGHDT and CDR2 YYEEEE. In nucleotides, the CDR3 is TGTGCCAGCAGCTTGCGCCGGGGGGATACGCAGTATTTT. Its protein is CASSLRRGDTQYF.

The V call is TRBV28, the J call TRBJ1-4; D unclear. Trimming shortened V by 2 bases and J by 8 bases, and 12 bases separated the two germline ends. The CDR3 runs to 14 residues. Germline loops: CDR1 MDHEN, CDR2 SYDVKM. CDR3 DNA: TGTGCCAGCAGTTTAACCTTGGGTTGGGAAAAACTGTTTTTT. The encoded protein is CASSLTLGWEKLFF.